Shown below are 6 T cell receptor beta chains from a single sample sequenced in a study of control samples from healthy donors and cancer patients. Profiled with immunoSEQ multiplex PCR; TCRdb holds only in-frame clones, not every one. Altogether under 150,000 clones are present, roughly 91% being singletons, with the ten largest covering more than 1.5%. Sequences were obtained from PBMCs. All receptors come from a man in his fifties or sixties with head and neck cancer.

The chain employs TRBV5-1 and TRBJ1-1; 7 bases map to TRBD1. CDR1 SGHRS and CDR2 YFSETQ come from the germline V gene. The CDR3 has 13 residues. V was clipped by 4 bases and J by 11 bases; unmatched bases: 11. The chain's CDR3 is CASSRGRQGHAFF. CDR3 coding DNA: TGCGCCAGCAGCCGGGGCCGACAGGGACATGCTTTCTTT.

About this clone: Other DNA sequences in the sample encode the same CDR3. The chain uses TRBV3-1 (or the pseudogene TRBV3-2) and TRBJ2-5; D not resolved. Deletions cut 1 base from V and 1 base from J, with 4 bases between. Per the germline V gene, CDR1 is LGHDT and CDR2 is YNNKEL (reference sequence). This CDR3 comprises 13 residues. The CDR3 DNA reads as TGTGCCAGCAGCCAAGGGGCCCAAGAGACCCAGTACTTC. It encodes CASSQGAQETQYF.

The V gene is TRBV10-3, the J gene TRBJ1-2; no reliable D call. Trimming removed 0 bases at V and 2 bases at J, with 10 bases between. The CDR3 is 15 amino acids. CDR1 is ENHRY, CDR2 SYGVKD, per germline. The CDR3 spells CAISESESPNYGYTF. The DNA for the CDR3 is TGTGCCATCAGTGAGTCTGAATCACCCAACTATGGCTACACCTTC.

This clone was counted a few times. V and J are TRBV7-2 and TRBJ2-2; D possibly uses TRBD1 or TRBD2 (6 bases each). The CDR3 has 16 amino acids. V shed 0 bases and J shed 1 base, with 9 bases lying between them. CDR1 is SGHTA and CDR2 is FQGNSA in the germline V gene. CDR3 in DNA: TGTGCCAGCAGCTTAGCCGGGGGCGTGAACACCGGGGAGCTGTTTTTT. It specifies CASSLAGGVNTGELFF.

This chain uses TRBV6-5 with TRBJ2-5; 12 positions agree with TRBD2. The length of the CDR3 is 15 residues. V shed 6 bases, J shed 1 base, and the junction held 3 bases outside the gene matches. Germline CDR1 MNHEY, CDR2 SVGAGI. The CDR3 DNA is TGTGCCAGCAGCTTGGGACTAGCGGGCCAAGAGACCCAGTACTTC. This codes for CASSLGLAGQETQYF.

V is TRBV20-1 and J is TRBJ1-4; no firm D call. CDR3 length equals 11 residues. The V end lost 6 bases, the J end lost 4 bases, and 6 bases lay between the germline ends. Per the germline V gene, CDR1 is DFQATT and CDR2 is SNEGSKA (reference sequence). DNA of the CDR3: TGCAGTGCGGCACTTAATGAAAAACTGTTTTTT. Its protein product is CSAALNEKLFF.